The 28 T cell receptor beta chains below all came from one sample that was sequenced in a study of CD8+CD57+ T cells in acquired aplastic anemia. CD8+CD57+ cell expansion had been shown by flow cytometry in patients chosen for sequencing. Investigators profiled TCR beta VDJ and CDR3 from genomic DNA template. TCRdb re-analysed the reads in MiXCR, keeping a single row per CDR3 protein. The profile shows roughly 170,000 distinct CDR3 sequences, approximately 48% of them singletons. Specimen: sorted CD4+, CD8+, or CD8+CD57+ T cells (not recorded which) from PBMCs. These receptors all stem from a human donor with aplastic anemia.

This clonotype was detected ten times or more. This chain joins TRBV5-1 and TRBJ2-1; D is unclear. CDR1 is SGHRS, CDR2 YFSETQ, per germline. V gave up 4 bases and J gave up 8 bases, with 13 bases separating them. The CDR3 runs to 13 residues. The CDR3 loop is CASSLPPVYEQFF. The CDR3, as DNA: TGCGCCAGCAGCCTACCCCCGGTATATGAGCAGTTCTTC.

V usage is TRBV7-9 and J usage is TRBJ2-7, with D perhaps TRBD1 (5 bases). The CDR3 sequence is 13 residues long. CDR1 is SEHNR and CDR2 is FQNEAQ in the germline V gene (reference sequence). The V gene lost 5 bases and the J gene lost 0 bases, with 8 bases spanning the gap. The CDR3 DNA reads as TGTGCCAGCAGCAGACAGCCCTCCTACGAGCAGTACTTC. Translation gives CASSRQPSYEQYF.

V usage is TRBV6-1 and J usage is TRBJ2-5, with D perhaps given as TRBD1 or TRBD2 (6 bases each). Trimming cost V 3 bases and J 4 bases, with 12 bases left between them. Germline CDR1 and CDR2: MNHNS and SASEGT. The CDR3 length is 14 residues. The CDR3 region has the DNA TGTGCCAGCAGTGACTGGGGGGCGGGAGAGACCCAGTACTTC. Encoded protein: CASSDWGAGETQYF.

The V and J genes are TRBV24-1 and TRBJ1-1, with D tentatively TRBD1 (5 bases). The CDR3 is 12 residues long. The V end was cut by 5 bases, the J end by 7 bases, with 10 bases between. The V gene's germline CDR1 is KGHDR and CDR2 SFDVKD. The CDR3 sequence: CATSGDGDEAFF. CDR3 nucleotide sequence: TGTGCCACCAGTGGGGACGGCGATGAAGCTTTCTTT.

This clonotype has just one count. The chain employs TRBV9 and TRBJ2-7; D may be TRBD2 (5 bases). The CDR3 spans 15 residues. Looked up from germline, CDR1 is SGDLS and CDR2 is YYNGEE. The V end lost 2 bases, the J end lost 4 bases, and 16 bases lay between the germline ends. CDR3: CASSVGLSGEYEQYF. CDR3 DNA sequence: TGTGCCAGCAGCGTGGGGTTGAGCGGAGAATACGAGCAGTACTTC. The variable domain in full, completed from reference TRBV9 and TRBJ2-7, reads DSGVTQTPKHLITATGQRVTLRCSPRSGDLSVYWYQQSLDQGLQFLIQYYNGEERAKGNILERFSAQQFPDLHSELNLSSLELGDSALYFCASSVGLSGEYEQYFGPGTRLTVT.

The chain links TRBV12-3 or TRBV12-4 to TRBJ1-2; possible D gene TRBD1, 6 bases. The length of the CDR3 is 18 residues. The V and J ends lost 6 bases and 2 bases respectively, with 25 bases between them. This CDR3 reads CASSTRFMTGTTNYGYTF. CDR3 coding DNA: TGTGCCAGCAGCACTCGATTTATGACAGGTACCACCAACTATGGCTACACCTTC.

This clonotype appeared many times. V is TRBV6-1 and J is TRBJ2-3, with D possibly matching TRBD1 (5 bases). Trimming removed 6 bases at V and 2 bases at J, with 9 bases between. Looked up from germline, CDR1 is MNHNS and CDR2 is SASEGT. CDR3 size: 13 residues. CDR3 DNA: TGTGCCAGCAGCAGGGATGACACAGATACGCAGTATTTT. Encoded protein: CASSRDDTDTQYF.

V usage is TRBV10-3 and J usage is TRBJ2-5; D unclear. CDR3 length: 12 residues. Germline CDR1 and CDR2: ENHRY and SYGVKD. V lost 4 bases, J lost 1 base, and 4 bases lay in between. CDR3 coding DNA: TGTGCCATCAGTGCTATCCAAGAGACCCAGTACTTC. It translates to CAISAIQETQYF.

The chain joins TRBV24-1 to TRBJ2-2, with D perhaps being TRBD1 or TRBD2 (5 bases each). CDR1 and CDR2 from the germline V gene are KGHDR and SFDVKD. V lost 10 bases and J 5 bases, leaving 16 bases between the germline ends. The CDR3 extends over 14 amino acids. DNA for the CDR3: TGTGCCACTAGGTGGGGGAGAGGGACCGGGGAGCTGTTTTTT. Amino acid sequence: CATRWGRGTGELFF.

In this sample, this clonotype turned up a few times. This rearrangement joins TRBV10-3 to TRBJ1-2; weak D call: TRBD1 (5 bases). CDR3 length: 14 amino acids. Germline CDR1 and CDR2: ENHRY and SYGVKD. V was clipped by 7 bases and J by 6 bases, with 18 bases between them. The CDR3, as DNA: TGTGCCATCACCCCTCGCAGGGAAGAGGATGGCTACACCTTC. This codes for CAITPRREEDGYTF.

V is TRBV2 and J is TRBJ2-7; 7 bases align to TRBD2. With 8 bases clipped from V and 2 bases from J, the junction kept 9 bases outside the gene matches. Germline CDR1 is SNHLY and CDR2 is FYNNEI. This CDR3 is 14 amino acids long. The DNA for the CDR3 is TGTGCCAGCCGGGCGAGTGGGGGGGCCTACGAGCAGTACTTC. This gives the protein CASRASGGAYEQYF.

This clonotype was seen ten or more times. J is TRBJ2-2 and V is TRBV12-3 or TRBV12-4; 7 bases align to TRBD2. This CDR3 spans 14 amino acids. The junction had 4 bases not matched to a gene; V was cut back by 3 bases and J by 6 bases. The CDR3 loop is CASSFSGGAGELFF. The CDR3 DNA reads TGTGCCAGCAGTTTTAGTGGGGGGGCCGGGGAGCTGTTTTTT.

The chain couples TRBV20-1 to TRBJ2-7; D uncertain. Per germline, CDR1 DFQATT and CDR2 SNEGSKA (reference sequence). The V end was cut by 1 base, the J end by 3 bases, with 4 bases between. The CDR3 is made up of 11 amino acids. As DNA, the CDR3 is TGCAGTGCTAGAGGGGGCTACGAGCAGTACTTC. This encodes CSARGGYEQYF.

A note on this clonotype: Just one base apart from a much larger clone, this may be a read error. Without the conserved terminal phenylalanine or tryptophan, this CDR3 likely stems from a read error. The chain joins TRBV12-3 or TRBV12-4 to TRBJ1-4; TRBD1 might be the D (6 bases). V dropped 11 bases and J dropped 8 bases, with 18 bases sitting between them. The CDR3 is 13 residues long. The CDR3 loop is CASGGGHGEKLFL. The CDR3 nucleotides read TGTGCCTCAGGAGGGGGACACGGAGAAAAACTGTTTCTT.

This chain uses TRBV2 with TRBJ2-7, with 7 bases identical to TRBD1. The CDR3 sequence is 14 residues long. Unmatched junction bases numbered 10, after V lost 5 bases and J lost 6 bases. Germline loops: CDR1 SNHLY, CDR2 FYNNEI. CDR3 coding DNA: TGTGCCAGCAGTAGACCGGCGACAGGGATCGAGCAGTACTTC. This encodes CASSRPATGIEQYF.

The chain combines TRBV9 with TRBJ2-7; 11 bases map to TRBD2. Trimming at V came to 8 bases and at J to 4 bases, leaving 11 bases not matched to a gene. CDR1 SGDLS and CDR2 YYNGEE come from the germline V gene. This CDR3 is built from 15 residues. CDR3 nucleotide sequence: TGTGCCAGTAGTCCTATTCGGACTAGCGGGTACGAGCAGTACTTC. The encoded protein is CASSPIRTSGYEQYF.

Comments on this clonotype: It is likely a read error, because the conserved phenylalanine at the end of the CDR3 is missing. The gene calls are TRBV4-1 and TRBJ2-2; perhaps TRBD1 as D (6 bases). The CDR3 totals 19 residues. CDR1 MGHRA and CDR2 YSYEKL come from the germline V gene. The V and J ends lost 0 bases and 6 bases respectively, with 23 bases between them. The CDR3: CASSQEGWGRRGRSGELFL. The CDR3 DNA is TGCGCCAGCAGCCAAGAGGGGTGGGGGCGCCGAGGGCGCTCCGGGGAGCTGTTTCTT.

Worth noting for this clonotype: A junction boundary mismatches the germline segment, possibly from a read error. This chain uses TRBV7-7 with TRBJ2-5; 7 positions match TRBD2. Germline lookup yields CDR1 SSHAT and CDR2 FNYEAQ (reference sequence). There are 15 residues in the CDR3. CDR3 region: CASSLLAANVETQYF. As DNA, the CDR3 is TGTGCTAGCAGCTTGCTAGCGGCTAACGTAGAGACCCAGTACTTC.

The genes are TRBV20-1 and TRBJ1-1, with D perhaps matching TRBD1 (5 bases). CDR1 and CDR2 from the germline V gene are DFQATT and SNEGSKA (reference sequence). CDR3 length: 13 residues. Deletions cut 5 bases from V and 1 base from J, with 11 bases between. As DNA, the CDR3 is TGCAGTGCTCAGGGTATGGGGAACACTGAAGCTTTCTTT. Translation: CSAQGMGNTEAFF.

Remarks on this clonotype: Germline and junction disagree at one end, which may indicate a read error. The chain has TRBV29-1 and TRBJ2-5; 11 bases agree with TRBD2. From germline, CDR1 is SQVTM and CDR2 ANQGSEA. The CDR3 runs to 14 residues. The CDR3 spells CSVALAGAQVTQYF. Written as DNA, the CDR3 is TGCAGCGTTGCACTAGCGGGGGCACAAGTGACCCAGTACTTC.

As for this clonotype: This may arise from a read error, as a much more abundant clone is one base away. The gene calls are TRBV3-1 and TRBJ2-7, with 10 bases identical to TRBD2. CDR3 length: 16 amino acids. Germline-derived CDR1 and CDR2 are LGHDT and YNNKEL (reference sequence). The CDR3 bases are TGTGCCAGCGGCCAAGATGGTACTAGCGGGGTTTACGAGCAGTACTTC. Residues: CASGQDGTSGVYEQYF.

Concerning this clonotype: Just one base apart from a much larger clone, this may be a read error. The CDR3 is CASSEQTRYEQYF. The DNA of the CDR3 is TGTGCCAGCAGTGAACAGACAAGGTACGAGCAGTACTTC. J is TRBJ2-7 and V is TRBV6-1; D not resolved. Trimming pared 2 bases from V and 4 bases from J, leaving 9 bases between. The CDR3 is 13 amino acids. Germline loops: CDR1 MNHNS, CDR2 SASEGT.

V gene TRBV18 combines with J gene TRBJ1-6; D possibly corresponds to TRBD1 (6 bases). Germline CDR1 is KGHSH and CDR2 is LQKENI. V was shortened by 0 bases and J by 9 bases, with 15 bases between the two germline ends. The length of the CDR3 is 16 residues. CDR3 residues: CASSPPTGRGRSPLHF. The CDR3 DNA sequence: TGTGCCAGCTCACCACCGACGGGACGGGGGCGTTCACCCCTCCACTTT.

The genes are TRBV3-1 and TRBJ1-1; weak D call: TRBD1 (6 bases). The CDR3 is made up of 13 amino acids. V was shortened by 3 bases and J by 4 bases, with 9 bases between the two germline ends. Germline CDR1 is LGHDT and CDR2 is YNNKEL (reference sequence). The chain's CDR3 is CASSQGAGTEAFF. CDR3 DNA sequence: TGTGCCAGCAGCCAGGGGGCTGGCACTGAAGCTTTCTTT.

This clonotype showed up just a few times. V and J are TRBV24-1 and TRBJ2-1; 8 bases align to TRBD2. The CDR3 runs to 13 residues. V lost 6 bases and J lost 8; bases outside the gene matches: 5. Germline assignment: CDR1 KGHDR and CDR2 SFDVKD. In DNA, the CDR3 is TGTGCCACCAGTAGCGGGAGTTATGATGAGCAGTTCTTC. Its translation is CATSSGSYDEQFF.

This rearrangement joins TRBV24-1 to TRBJ2-3; D unresolved. The CDR3 contains 13 residues. In germline, CDR1 is KGHDR, CDR2 SFDVKD. The V end was cut by 5 bases, the J end by 0 bases, with 5 bases between. CDR3 sequence reads: CATSGGSTDTQYF. In DNA, the CDR3 is TGTGCCACCAGTGGGGGAAGCACAGATACGCAGTATTTT.

The sample holds many counts of this clonotype. The chain combines TRBV7-3 with TRBJ2-6; TRBD1 or TRBD2 may be the D gene (5 bases each). The V end was cut by 2 bases, the J end by 3 bases, with 8 bases between. CDR1 and CDR2 (germline): SGHTA, FQGTGA. This CDR3 is built from 15 residues. The CDR3, as DNA: TGTGCCAGCAGCTTAGGGGGTGGTGGGGCCAACGTCCTGACTTTC. Amino acid sequence: CASSLGGGGANVLTF.

The gene calls are TRBV20-1 and TRBJ2-3; 12 bases agree with TRBD2. The CDR3 is 14 residues long. CDR1 and CDR2 from the germline V gene are DFQATT and SNEGSKA (reference sequence). The ends lost 5 bases at V and 5 bases at J; junction bases unmatched: 5. The CDR3 is CSAALAGGGDTQYF. The CDR3 nucleotides are TGCAGTGCTGCACTAGCGGGAGGCGGAGATACGCAGTATTTT.